The rows below give T cell receptor beta chains drawn from one sample of a study of blood T cell repertoires in COVID-19. Assay used: immunoSEQ multiplex PCR; TCRdb lists only in-frame clones, some missing. The sample has fewer than 400,000 clones; about 87% are singletons. Sequencing was performed on PBMCs or T cells enriched from blood (not recorded which). Receptor source: a man aged 30-40 years who had recovered from COVID-19. The CDR3 runs from the conserved cysteine through the conserved F or W. A D gene is named only where the DNA matches it firmly. Not every row has a clone size; where given, it reads once, few, many or a size class.

clone_size d_call j_call v_call cdr3_aa
- TRBD1 TRBJ2-1 TRBV5-1 CASSLTGGTVEQFF
- TRBD1 TRBJ1-2 TRBV28 CASSLVGGLGYGYTF
- - TRBJ1-3 TRBV19 CASSMRGNTIYF
- - TRBJ1-5 TRBV28 CASSLLGAYQPQHF
- TRBD1 TRBJ2-3 TRBV5-1 CASGQAVPDTQYF
- TRBD1 TRBJ1-1 TRBV11-2 CASRGGTGQNTEAFF
- - TRBJ2-7 TRBV28 CASSFFSRASEQYF
- TRBD1 TRBJ1-4 TRBV5-1 CASRFQGASEKLFF
- TRBD1 TRBJ1-2 TRBV25-1 CASSEGGQGLGYTF
- - TRBJ2-5 TRBV9 CASSVTPKGLAETQYF
- - TRBJ1-1 TRBV29-1 CSPSGTPTEAFF
- - TRBJ2-3 TRBV9 CASSAEVAADTQYF
- TRBD1 TRBJ1-2 TRBV30 CAWSGQGNGYGYTF
- - TRBJ2-3 TRBV13 CASSLGLDPDTQYF
- TRBD1 TRBJ1-5 TRBV7-2 CASSLEVTGIGQPQHF
- - TRBJ2-1 TRBV7-2 CASSRGGLYNEQFF
- TRBD2 TRBJ2-2 TRBV27 CASSLRGLPNTGELFF
- TRBD1 TRBJ1-5 TRBV2 CASNGQGAGPQHF
- - TRBJ1-6 TRBV19 CASCEERSYNSPLHF
- TRBD2 TRBJ2-1 TRBV9 CASSVSGNSYNEQFF
- TRBD2 TRBJ2-3 TRBV5-1 CASSPEAGGGDTQYF
few - TRBJ1-5 TRBV29-1 CSVSQGFLGNQPQHF
once - TRBJ2-7 TRBV7-9 CASSYHSGGVRDEQYF
once - TRBJ2-7 TRBV10-3 CATTDKSYEQYF
- - TRBJ2-3 TRBV10-3 CAVTPAASTDTQYF
once TRBD2 TRBJ2-3 TRBV7-6 CASSGLAGATDTQYF
- - TRBJ1-1 TRBV2 CASKEQNTEAFF
- - TRBJ2-7 TRBV11-2 CASSLGFGGTYEQYF
- - TRBJ2-1 TRBV19 CASSGGSYNEQFF
- - TRBJ2-1 TRBV18 CASLGPGDEQFF
once - TRBJ1-3 TRBV20-1 CSASAQAQGNTIYF
- - TRBJ2-7 TRBV4-1 CASSPGAGATYEQYF
- TRBD1 TRBJ2-2 TRBV19 CASNRDRPNTGELFF
- - TRBJ2-7 TRBV6-4 CASLTGYEQYF
few - TRBJ2-3 TRBV30 CAWSGWRRGTTQYF
few - TRBJ2-3 TRBV10-2 CASSEGEGPDTQYF
- TRBD1 TRBJ1-5 TRBV28 CASRIHRGKSNQPQHF
- TRBD2 TRBJ2-3 TRBV9 CASSVAGGPDTQYF